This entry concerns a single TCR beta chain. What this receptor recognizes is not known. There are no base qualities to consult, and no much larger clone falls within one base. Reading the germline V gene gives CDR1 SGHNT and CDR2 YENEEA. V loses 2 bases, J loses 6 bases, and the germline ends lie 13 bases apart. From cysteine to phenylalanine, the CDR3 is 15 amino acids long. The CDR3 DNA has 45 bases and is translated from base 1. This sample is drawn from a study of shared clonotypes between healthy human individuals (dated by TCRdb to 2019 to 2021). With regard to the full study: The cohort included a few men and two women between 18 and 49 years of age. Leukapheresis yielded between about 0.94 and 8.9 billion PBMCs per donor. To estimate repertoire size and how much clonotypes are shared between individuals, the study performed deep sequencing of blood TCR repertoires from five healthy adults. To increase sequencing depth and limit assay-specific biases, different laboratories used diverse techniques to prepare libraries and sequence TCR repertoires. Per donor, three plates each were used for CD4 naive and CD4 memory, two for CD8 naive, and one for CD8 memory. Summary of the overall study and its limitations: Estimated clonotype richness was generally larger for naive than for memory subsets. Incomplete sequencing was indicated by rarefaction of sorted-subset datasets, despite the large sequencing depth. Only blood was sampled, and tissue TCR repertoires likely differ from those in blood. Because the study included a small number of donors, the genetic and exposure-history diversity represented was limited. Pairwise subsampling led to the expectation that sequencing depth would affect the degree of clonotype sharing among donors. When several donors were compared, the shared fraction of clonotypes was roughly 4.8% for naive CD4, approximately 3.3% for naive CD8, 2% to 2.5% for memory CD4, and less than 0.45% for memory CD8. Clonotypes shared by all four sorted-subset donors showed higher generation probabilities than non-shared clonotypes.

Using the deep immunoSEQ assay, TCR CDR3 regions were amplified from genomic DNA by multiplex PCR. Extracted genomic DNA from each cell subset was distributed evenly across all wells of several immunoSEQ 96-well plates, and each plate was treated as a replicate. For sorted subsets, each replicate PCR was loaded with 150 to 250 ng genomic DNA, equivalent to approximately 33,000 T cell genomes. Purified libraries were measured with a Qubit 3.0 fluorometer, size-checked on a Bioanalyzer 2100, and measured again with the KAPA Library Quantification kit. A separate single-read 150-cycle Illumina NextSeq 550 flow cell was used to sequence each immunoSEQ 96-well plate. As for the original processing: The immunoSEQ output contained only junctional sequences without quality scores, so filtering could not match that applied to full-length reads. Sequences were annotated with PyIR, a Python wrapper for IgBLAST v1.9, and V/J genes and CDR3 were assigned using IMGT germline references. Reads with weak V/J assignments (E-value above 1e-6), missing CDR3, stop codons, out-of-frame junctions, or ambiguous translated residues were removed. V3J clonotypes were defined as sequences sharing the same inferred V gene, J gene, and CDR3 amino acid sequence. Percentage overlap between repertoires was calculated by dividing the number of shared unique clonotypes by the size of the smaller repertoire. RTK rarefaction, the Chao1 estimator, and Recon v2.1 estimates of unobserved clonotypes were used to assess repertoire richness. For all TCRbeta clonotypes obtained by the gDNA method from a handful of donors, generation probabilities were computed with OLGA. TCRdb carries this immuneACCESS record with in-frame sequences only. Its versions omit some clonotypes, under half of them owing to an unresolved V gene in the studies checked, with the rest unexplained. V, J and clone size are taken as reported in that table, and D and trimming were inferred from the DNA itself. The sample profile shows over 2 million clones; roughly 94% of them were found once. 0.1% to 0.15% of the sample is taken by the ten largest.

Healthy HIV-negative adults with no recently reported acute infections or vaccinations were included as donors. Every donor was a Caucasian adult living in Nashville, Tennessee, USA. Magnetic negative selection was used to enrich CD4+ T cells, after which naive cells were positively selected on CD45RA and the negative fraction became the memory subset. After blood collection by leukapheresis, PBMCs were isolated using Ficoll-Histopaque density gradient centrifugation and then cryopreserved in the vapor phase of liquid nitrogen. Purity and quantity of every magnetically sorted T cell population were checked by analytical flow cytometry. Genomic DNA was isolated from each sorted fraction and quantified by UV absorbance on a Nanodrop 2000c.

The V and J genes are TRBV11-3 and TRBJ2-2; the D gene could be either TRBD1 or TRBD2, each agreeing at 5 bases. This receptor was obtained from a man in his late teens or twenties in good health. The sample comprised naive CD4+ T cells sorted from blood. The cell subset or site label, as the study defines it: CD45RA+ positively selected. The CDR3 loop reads CASSLQGEGSGELFF. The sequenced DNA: TGTGCCAGCAGCTTACAGGGAGAAGGGTCCGGGGAGCTGTTTTTT.